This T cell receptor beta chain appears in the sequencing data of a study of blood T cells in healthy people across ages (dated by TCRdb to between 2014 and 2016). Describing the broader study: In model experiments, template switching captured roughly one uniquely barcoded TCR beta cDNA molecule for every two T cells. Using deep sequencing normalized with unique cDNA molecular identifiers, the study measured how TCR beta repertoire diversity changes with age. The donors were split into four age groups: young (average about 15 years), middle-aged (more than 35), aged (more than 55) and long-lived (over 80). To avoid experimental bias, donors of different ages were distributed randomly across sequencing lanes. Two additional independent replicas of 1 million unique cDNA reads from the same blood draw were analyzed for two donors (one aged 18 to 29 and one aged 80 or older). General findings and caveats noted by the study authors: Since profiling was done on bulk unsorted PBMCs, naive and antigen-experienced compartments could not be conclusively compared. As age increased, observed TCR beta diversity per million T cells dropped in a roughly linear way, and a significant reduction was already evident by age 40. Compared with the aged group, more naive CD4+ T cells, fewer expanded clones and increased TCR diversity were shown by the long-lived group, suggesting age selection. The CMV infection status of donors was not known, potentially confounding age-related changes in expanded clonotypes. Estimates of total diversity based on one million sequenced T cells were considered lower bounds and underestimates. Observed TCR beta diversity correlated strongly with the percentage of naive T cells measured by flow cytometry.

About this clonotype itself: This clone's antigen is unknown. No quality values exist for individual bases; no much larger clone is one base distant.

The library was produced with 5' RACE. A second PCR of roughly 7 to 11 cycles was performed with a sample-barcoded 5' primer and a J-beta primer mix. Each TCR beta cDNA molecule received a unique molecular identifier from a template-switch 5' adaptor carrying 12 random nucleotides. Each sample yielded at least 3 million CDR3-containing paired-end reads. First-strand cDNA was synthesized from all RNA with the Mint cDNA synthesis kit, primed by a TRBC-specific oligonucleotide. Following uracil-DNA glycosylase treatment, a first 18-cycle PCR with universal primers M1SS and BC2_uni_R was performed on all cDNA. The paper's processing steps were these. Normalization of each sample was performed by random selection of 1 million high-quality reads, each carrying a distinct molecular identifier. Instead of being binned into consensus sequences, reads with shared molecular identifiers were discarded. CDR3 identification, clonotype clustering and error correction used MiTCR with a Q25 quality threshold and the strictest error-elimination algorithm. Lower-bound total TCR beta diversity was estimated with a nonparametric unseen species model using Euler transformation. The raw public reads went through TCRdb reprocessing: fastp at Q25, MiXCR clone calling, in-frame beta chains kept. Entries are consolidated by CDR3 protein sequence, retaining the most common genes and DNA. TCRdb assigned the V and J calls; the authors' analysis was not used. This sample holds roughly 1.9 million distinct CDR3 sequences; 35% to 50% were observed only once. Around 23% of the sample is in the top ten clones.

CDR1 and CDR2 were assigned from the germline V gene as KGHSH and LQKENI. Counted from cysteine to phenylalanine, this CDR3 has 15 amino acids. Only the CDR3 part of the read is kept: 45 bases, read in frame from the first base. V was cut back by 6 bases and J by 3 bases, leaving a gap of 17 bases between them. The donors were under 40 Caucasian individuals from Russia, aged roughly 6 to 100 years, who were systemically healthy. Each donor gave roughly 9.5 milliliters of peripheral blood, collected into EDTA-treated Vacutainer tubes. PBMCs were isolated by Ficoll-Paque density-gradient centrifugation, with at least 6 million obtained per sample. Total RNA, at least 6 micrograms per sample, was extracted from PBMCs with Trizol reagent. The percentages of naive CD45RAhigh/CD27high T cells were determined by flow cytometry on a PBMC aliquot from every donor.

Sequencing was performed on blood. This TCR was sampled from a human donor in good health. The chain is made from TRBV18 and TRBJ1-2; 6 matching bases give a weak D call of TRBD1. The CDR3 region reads CASSPIQGGDYGYTF. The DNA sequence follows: TGTGCCAGCTCGCCTATACAGGGAGGAGACTATGGCTACACCTTC.